This T cell receptor beta chain was obtained from a study of blood T cell repertoires in COVID-19. About the research overall: Samples taken during acute and convalescent COVID-19 were collected in the United States, Italy and Spain.

Looked up from germline, CDR1 is MNHEY and CDR2 is SVGAGI. Trimming cost V 0 bases and J 7 bases, with 10 bases left between them. The CDR3 is 15 amino acids. TCRdb's table, derived via immunoSEQ multiplex PCR, lists solely in-frame clones and lacks some. The table lists 80,000 to 100,000 clones, roughly 80% of them singletons. The sequencing sample was made of peripheral blood. The TCR sequence derives from a man aged 55 to 69 with acute or convalescent COVID-19. This chain connects TRBV6-5 to TRBJ1-6, with a possible D match to TRBD1 (6 bases). CDR3 in DNA: TGTGCCAGCAGTTACTCATCAGGGGCGAATTCACCCCTCCACTTT. It codes for CASSYSSGANSPLHF.